Listed below are T cell receptor beta chains from one sample, sequenced in a study of shared clonotypes between healthy human individuals. Clones were sequenced by immunoSEQ multiplex PCR, and TCRdb holds only the in-frame ones, with some missing. In the table there are about 1.9 million clones, just over 90% of which are singletons. Sequenced: naive CD8+ T cells from PBMCs. The receptors derive from a man between 18 and 35 years old in good health. Some clones in this sample may be carry-over from other donors' samples. Each CDR3 is given with its conserved first and last residue. D genes are given only for firm matches. Not every row has a clone size; where given, it reads once, few, many or a size class.

D gene	clone size	J gene	V gene	CDR3 DNA	CDR3 protein
TRBD2	.	TRBJ2-7	TRBV5-1	TGCGCCAGCAGCTTCGACCTTAGCGGGTACGAGCAGTACTTC	CASSFDLSGYEQYF
TRBD1	.	TRBJ2-7	TRBV29-1	TGCAGCGTTGTCCCCCGGACAGGGGGCTACGAGCAGTACTTC	CSVVPRTGGYEQYF
.	.	TRBJ2-5	TRBV29-1	TGCAGCGTTGAGGGGGTTTCGAACCGAGGGTATGGGACCCAGTACTTC	CSVEGVSNRGYGTQYF
.	once	TRBJ2-2	TRBV5-1	TGCGCCAGCAGCTTGGACCAGGGGATGCGGGAGCTGTTTTTT	CASSLDQGMRELFF
.	.	TRBJ2-7	TRBV7-9	TGTGCCAGCAGCCACGGAGAGGTCCACGAGCAGTACTTC	CASSHGEVHEQYF
.	.	TRBJ1-2	TRBV7-9	TGTGCCAGCAGCCAGGCCGGGACCAATAACTATGGCTACACCTTC	CASSQAGTNNYGYTF
.	.	TRBJ2-7	TRBV11-2	TGTGCCAGCAGCTTTTCCCCCGGGTCGGGGGAGCAGTACTTC	CASSFSPGSGEQYF
.	.	TRBJ2-1	TRBV7-8	TGTGCCAGCAGCCCCGGACCCGCACCTGGTGAGCAGTTCTTC	CASSPGPAPGEQFF
.	.	TRBJ2-2	TRBV4-3	TGCGCCAGCAGCCAAGATCCGGGGCAGTACCCCGGGGAGCTGTTTTTT	CASSQDPGQYPGELFF
.	few	TRBJ1-5	TRBV7-9	TGTGCCAGCAGCTTAGGAGGGGAGCCCCAGCATTTT	CASSLGGEPQHF
.	.	TRBJ2-7	TRBV7-9	TGTGCCAGCAGCTTAGGGGTTGCCGAGCAGTACTTC	CASSLGVAEQYF
.	once	TRBJ1-2	TRBV27	TGTGCCAGCAGTCCGCCTCAGGGCGGCTACACCTTC	CASSPPQGGYTF
.	.	TRBJ2-1	TRBV27	TGTGCCAGCAGTTTCGTAGGTTCCTACAATGAGCAGTTCTTC	CASSFVGSYNEQFF